Listed below are T cell receptor beta chains from one sample, sequenced in a study of metastatic and nonmetastatic thyroid tumors. TCRdb reanalyzed the PCR reads with MiXCR. The repertoire has 15,000 or so clones, around 25% of them found once; the top ten carry around 12%. Material for sequencing was tumor tissue. The receptors shown here come from a female donor with papillary thyroid cancer or a benign thyroid nodule (not recorded which). Some clones in this sample may be carry-over from other donors' samples. Both conserved end residues are part of each CDR3. The D gene is left open where the match is weak. Clone size is given for some rows only: seen once, a few or many times, or a class if the clone is expanded.

CDR3 DNA: TGTGCCAGCAGCCTAGAGGGGTTAGGGGAGCAGTACTTC; CDR3 protein: CASSLEGLGEQYF; J gene: TRBJ2-7; clone size: few; D gene: NA; V gene: TRBV7-9
CDR3 DNA: TGCGCCAGCAGCCAGGTAGGCAGGGGTAATATCTACGAGCAGTACTTC; CDR3 protein: CASSQVGRGNIYEQYF; J gene: TRBJ2-7; clone size: medium-sized; D gene: NA; V gene: TRBV4-1
CDR3 DNA: TGCGCCAGCAGCTTGCGCAGCGGGAGGGATGCGTTTCGAGGTGAGCAGTTCTTC; CDR3 protein: CASSLRSGRDAFRGEQFF; J gene: TRBJ2-1; clone size: many; D gene: TRBD2; V gene: TRBV5-1
CDR3 DNA: TGTGCAGGTGGCGGGAGCTCCCCAGATACGCAGTATTTT; CDR3 protein: CAGGGSSPDTQYF; J gene: TRBJ2-3; clone size: many; D gene: TRBD2; V gene: TRBV28
CDR3 DNA: TGTGCCGTCAGTGAGACAGGGGTTGGGTACTTC; CDR3 protein: CAVSETGVGYF; J gene: TRBJ2-7; clone size: NA; D gene: TRBD1; V gene: TRBV10-3
CDR3 DNA: TGTGCCAGCTCAACTACCGGGACGGACTCCACAGATACGCAGTATTTT; CDR3 protein: CASSTTGTDSTDTQYF; J gene: TRBJ2-3; clone size: many; D gene: NA; V gene: TRBV18
CDR3 DNA: TGTGCCAGCAGCTCATCTAAGGTGGACCGCACAGATACGCAGTATTTT; CDR3 protein: CASSSSKVDRTDTQYF; J gene: TRBJ2-3; clone size: few; D gene: NA; V gene: TRBV12-3/TRBV12-4
CDR3 DNA: TGTGCCAGTAGTAGGACAGGCCAATCCAGTGAAGCTTTCTTT; CDR3 protein: CASSRTGQSSEAFF; J gene: TRBJ1-1; clone size: many; D gene: TRBD1; V gene: TRBV19
CDR3 DNA: TGTGCCAGCAGTCTGGACCCGAGGCAGCCCCAGCATTTT; CDR3 protein: CASSLDPRQPQHF; J gene: TRBJ1-5; clone size: many; D gene: NA; V gene: TRBV28
CDR3 DNA: TGCAGTGCCACGGTAGCGGGTTTCTCCTACGAGCAGTACTTC; CDR3 protein: CSATVAGFSYEQYF; J gene: TRBJ2-7; clone size: many; D gene: TRBD2; V gene: TRBV20-1
CDR3 DNA: TGTGCCAGCAGTAACAGGGGGGGTTTGACTGAAGCTTTCTTT; CDR3 protein: CASSNRGGLTEAFF; J gene: TRBJ1-1; clone size: NA; D gene: TRBD1; V gene: TRBV3-1
CDR3 DNA: TGTGCCAGCAGTGAACCAGGGGAAGAGACCCAGTACTTC; CDR3 protein: CASSEPGEETQYF; J gene: TRBJ2-5; clone size: NA; D gene: NA; V gene: TRBV6-1
CDR3 DNA: TGTGCCAGCAGCTCTGACAGGAGCTCCTACGAGCAGTACTTC; CDR3 protein: CASSSDRSSYEQYF; J gene: TRBJ2-7; clone size: NA; D gene: NA; V gene: TRBV7-3
CDR3 DNA: TGTGCCAGCAGTTTATCAGGGACAGCTAACACTGAAGCTTTCTTT; CDR3 protein: CASSLSGTANTEAFF; J gene: TRBJ1-1; clone size: many; D gene: TRBD1; V gene: TRBV27
CDR3 DNA: TGTGCCAGCAGCCTGGGTGGGGGGGCCAGGAACGAGCAGTACTTC; CDR3 protein: CASSLGGGARNEQYF; J gene: TRBJ2-7; clone size: many; D gene: NA; V gene: TRBV14
CDR3 DNA: TGTGCCAGCACCCTTGGACAGAACACTGAAGCTTTCTTT; CDR3 protein: CASTLGQNTEAFF; J gene: TRBJ1-1; clone size: medium-sized; D gene: NA; V gene: TRBV6-1
CDR3 DNA: TGTGCCAGCAGCAGGGTAGATGATTACAATGAGCAGTTCTTC; CDR3 protein: CASSRVDDYNEQFF; J gene: TRBJ2-1; clone size: NA; D gene: NA; V gene: TRBV5-6
CDR3 DNA: TGTGCCAGCAGCTTGTCCACCGCAGACGGTATATATGAGCAGTTCTTC; CDR3 protein: CASSLSTADGIYEQFF; J gene: TRBJ2-1; clone size: NA; D gene: NA; V gene: TRBV5-4